This T cell receptor beta chain was captured by sequencing in a study of blood T cells in healthy people across ages. Broader study findings: It was the long-lived donors that had more naive CD4+ cells and higher diversity than aged donors.

In its sample, this clonotype was seen a few times. Its antigen is still unknown. Alongside a J-beta primer mix, a sample-barcoded 5' primer served in a second PCR lasting roughly 7 to 11 cycles. A single record per CDR3 protein comes from TCRdb applying MiXCR to the 5' RACE reads. The data contain some 890,000 distinct CDR3 sequences, roughly 29% of them singletons. The same sample was also studied in work on T cells of mothers and their children.

The sequenced sample was blood. The receptor's source is a middle-aged woman in good health.

The CDR3 DNA sequence: TGCAGTGCTATTGTAACCGGGACTAGATTCTCCAATGAGCAGTTCTTC. As protein: CSAIVTGTRFSNEQFF. The chain carries TRBV20-1 and TRBJ2-1; 8 nucleotides line up with TRBD2. V shed 4 bases and J 6 bases; nucleotides not matched to a gene: 14. Germline V gene lookup returns CDR1 DFQATT and CDR2 SNEGSKA (reference sequence). This CDR3 contains 16 residues.